What follows describes a single T cell receptor beta chain. The antigen is undetermined. A junction boundary mismatches the germline segment, possibly from a read error. Germline-derived CDR1 and CDR2 are SNHLY and FYNNEI. The CDR3 is 17 residues long. The data derive from a study of OX40 agonist ivuxolimab in advanced cancers. TCRdb's copy holds only in-frame clones and misses some; the assay was immunoSEQ multiplex PCR. The sample lists about 65,000 clones; roughly 89% were seen once. The study, taken as a whole, reports: Among some nonresponders, normalized T-cell clonal expansion was also low. Determination of antigen specificity was not performed for the expanded peripheral T cells.

The TCR was taken from an adult with an advanced solid tumor such as melanoma, head and neck, liver or kidney cancer. The input for sequencing was CD4+ or CD8+ T cells sorted from blood, taken in a trial of the OX40 agonist ivuxolimab. The chain carries TRBV2 and TRBJ2-2, with 13 bases aligning to TRBD2. The CDR3 DNA sequence: TGTGCCAGCAGAGGGACTAGCGGGGCTCTGAACACCGGGGAGCTGTCTTTT. This sequence encodes CASRGTSGALNTGELSF.